What follows are 21 T cell receptor beta chains derived from one specimen sequenced in a study of siplizumab effects on memory and regulatory T cells. Measured with immunoSEQ multiplex PCR; TCRdb has only the in-frame clones, and not every one. This table has roughly 82,000 clones, roughly 90% appearing once. The sequenced sample consisted of Tregs sorted from blood. The receptors originated from a human donor in good health.

The gene calls are TRBV10-3 and TRBJ2-6; D may correspond to TRBD1 or TRBD2 (5 bases each). The CDR3 loop spans 15 amino acids. V lost 4 bases and J 2 bases, leaving 9 bases between the germline ends. Germline lookup yields CDR1 ENHRY and CDR2 SYGVKD. CDR3 loop: CAISAQGAGANVLTF. The DNA of the CDR3 is TGTGCCATCAGTGCGCAGGGAGCTGGGGCCAACGTCCTGACTTTC.

This clone has a single count. CDR3 protein: CAISESTGRGHTSYEQYF. The CDR3 DNA reads as TGTGCCATCAGTGAGTCGACCGGGAGGGGCCATACGAGCTACGAGCAGTACTTC. The genes are TRBV10-3 and TRBJ2-7, with 8 bases matching TRBD2. CDR1 and CDR2 (germline): ENHRY, SYGVKD. The CDR3 is 18 residues long. With 0 bases clipped from V and 3 bases from J, the junction kept 13 bases outside the gene matches.

The rearrangement joins TRBV5-1 to TRBJ2-5, with 11 bases matching TRBD2. V lost 3 bases to trimming and J lost 7 bases; unmatched junction nucleotides: 5. Germline assignment: CDR1 SGHRS and CDR2 YFSETQ. The CDR3 has 14 residues. CDR3 coding DNA: TGCGCCAGCAGCTCGACTAGCGGGGTTGGGACCCAGTACTTC. This encodes CASSSTSGVGTQYF.

This sequence joins TRBV7-2 and TRBJ1-3; TRBD1 agrees at 7 bases. This CDR3 has 18 residues. The germline V gene has CDR1 SGHTA and CDR2 FQGNSA. With V trimmed by 1 base and J by 3 bases, 12 bases remained unmatched. In DNA, the CDR3 is TGTGCCAGCAGCTTAGGGGTGGCAGGGGGGTGGTTTGGAAACACCATATATTTT. This translates into CASSLGVAGGWFGNTIYF.

The gene calls are TRBV5-4 and TRBJ2-3; no firm D call. V was cut by 0 bases and J by 4 bases, with 9 bases left in between. The CDR3 is made up of 14 amino acids. From germline, CDR1 is SGHNT and CDR2 YYREEE (reference sequence). The CDR3 nucleotides read TGTGCCAGCAGCTTGGGGGGTGGCGCAGATACGCAGTATTTT. Its protein is CASSLGGGADTQYF. Supplemented by reference TRBV5-4 and TRBJ2-3, the full variable domain reads ETGVTQSPTHLIKTRGQQVTLRCSSQSGHNTVSWYQQALGQGPQFIFQYYREEENGRGNFPPRFSGLQFPNYSSELNVNALELDDSALYLCASSLGGGADTQYFGPGTRLTVL.

The chain is built from TRBV29-1 and TRBJ2-7; D may match TRBD1 or TRBD2 (6 bases each). The CDR3 is 13 residues long. The ends were cut back, 4 bases at V and 5 bases at J, with 15 bases in the middle. CDR1 SQVTM and CDR2 ANQGSEA come from the germline V gene. The CDR3 region is CSVARNRGDEQYF. The CDR3 region has the DNA TGCAGCGTTGCCCGGAATAGGGGGGACGAGCAGTACTTC.

The chain couples TRBV6-5 to TRBJ2-5, with a weak D call TRBD2 (5 bases). Deletions cut 7 bases from V and 9 bases from J, with 18 bases between. CDR1 and CDR2 from the germline V gene are MNHEY and SVGAGI. This CDR3 has 13 residues. The DNA of the CDR3 is TGTGCCAGCACCCCGGACTCTCTACGCCCCCAGTACTTC. Translating gives CASTPDSLRPQYF.

The chain is built from TRBV6-7 and TRBJ2-3; 7 positions agree with TRBD1. TRBV6-7 is marked as an open reading frame, function uncertain. Unmatched junction bases numbered 20, after V lost 5 bases and J lost 0 bases. The CDR3 is made up of 20 amino acids. CDR3 protein: CASSIFNRDSLRRSTDTQYF. DNA for the CDR3: TGTGCCAGCAGTATTTTTAACCGGGACAGTTTGAGACGCAGCACAGATACGCAGTATTTT.

Only one count was recorded for this clone. This sequence joins TRBV10-3 and TRBJ2-3; D remains ambiguous. The V and J ends lost 0 bases and 6 bases respectively, with 16 bases between them. CDR1 ENHRY and CDR2 SYGVKD come from the germline V gene. This CDR3 region has 16 residues. CDR3 coding DNA: TGTGCCATCAGTGAGTCGATCTTCGCTGTGACGGATACGCAGTATTTT. As protein: CAISESIFAVTDTQYF.

The V gene is TRBV10-1, the J gene TRBJ1-5; D not resolved. V lost 3 bases and J 0 bases, leaving 6 bases between the germline ends. The germline V gene has CDR1 WNHNN and CDR2 SYGVQD (reference sequence). The CDR3 totals 14 residues. This CDR3 is CASSEGHSNQPQHF. In nucleotides, the CDR3 is TGCGCCAGCAGTGAAGGGCATAGCAATCAGCCCCAGCATTTT.

The CDR3 DNA is TGCGCCAGCAGCTTACTTTGGGGCGGGAGCACAGATACGCAGTATTTT. Protein sequence: CASSLLWGGSTDTQYF. V is TRBV5-1 and J is TRBJ2-3; D is perhaps TRBD1 or TRBD2 (5 bases each). Per the germline V gene, CDR1 is SGHRS and CDR2 is YFSETQ. The V gene lost 2 bases and the J gene lost 0 bases, with 13 bases spanning the gap. The CDR3 spans 16 residues.

This rearrangement joins TRBV6-6 to TRBJ2-1; the match to TRBD2 covers 8 bases. The V and J ends lost 6 bases and 6 bases, in that order; junction bases with no gene match: 4. Looked up from germline, CDR1 is MNHNY and CDR2 is SVGAGI (reference sequence). The CDR3 consists of 13 residues. CDR3 sequence (DNA): TGTGCCAGCAGGAACCGGGGGGGCAATGAGCAGTTCTTC. Its translation: CASRNRGGNEQFF.

This clone was seen only once. The rearrangement uses TRBV7-2 and TRBJ2-1; 8 bases match TRBD2. Germline V lookup: CDR1 SGHTA, CDR2 FQGNSA. V gave up 2 bases and J gave up 7 bases; unmatched junction bases: 7. The CDR3 is 15 amino acids. This CDR3 is CASSLQAGAGNEQFF. In DNA, the CDR3 is TGTGCCAGCAGCTTACAAGCGGGGGCGGGGAATGAGCAGTTCTTC.

Notes on this clone: Mismatch with germline at one junction end may stem from a read error. The chain is built from TRBV19 and TRBJ1-1, with 10 bases aligning to TRBD1. The CDR3 is 17 residues long. CDR1 is LNHDA and CDR2 is SQIVND in the germline V gene (reference sequence). The CDR3 loop reads CASSMSYSRTGGTEAFF. CDR3 coding DNA: TGTGCCAGCAGTATGAGCTATTCCAGGACAGGGGGCACTGAAGCTTTCTTT.

In its sample, this clone was seen once. CDR3 in DNA: TGTGCCACCAGCACAAGAGGAGATGAGCAGTTCTTC. Protein: CATSTRGDEQFF. This chain links TRBV15 with TRBJ2-1, with no clear D. Germline V gene data show CDR1 as LNHNV and CDR2 as YYDKDF (reference sequence). With 4 bases removed from V and 8 bases from J, the gap between germline ends came to 9 bases. There are 12 residues in the CDR3.

The chain couples TRBV27 to TRBJ2-7, with no clear D. This CDR3 spans 14 amino acids. Looked up from germline, CDR1 is MNHEY and CDR2 is SMNVEV (reference sequence). Trimming pared 0 bases from V and 7 bases from J, leaving 13 bases between. CDR3 sequence: CASSLSRAYPEQYF. The CDR3 bases are TGTGCCAGCAGTTTATCCCGGGCCTACCCGGAGCAGTACTTC.

Comments on this clone: One end of the junction is discordant with germline, which a read error may explain. The chain couples TRBV5-4 to TRBJ2-3, with a possible D match to TRBD2 (6 bases). There are 12 residues in the CDR3. Germline CDR1 is SGHNT and CDR2 is YYREEE (reference sequence). The CDR3, as DNA: TGTGCCAGCAGCCTGCGGGACGGCACATGGGCTTTT. Translation: CASSLRDGTWAF.

V gene TRBV27 combines with J gene TRBJ1-2; D is possibly TRBD1 (5 bases). There are 17 residues in the CDR3. CDR1 and CDR2 from the germline V gene are MNHEY and SMNVEV (reference sequence). The V end lost 6 bases, the J end lost 0 bases, and 20 bases lay between the germline ends. The DNA for the CDR3 is TGTGCCAGCAGGGAGTACAGGAGTAATATAGCTAACTATGGCTACACCTTC. It yields the protein CASREYRSNIANYGYTF.

The CDR3 coding sequence is TGTGCCAGCAGCTTAGTACTCGGGGGGGAGCTGTTTTTT. Translated, it gives CASSLVLGGELFF. J is TRBJ2-2 and V is TRBV7-9; no clear D. The ends were cut back, 1 base at V and 8 bases at J, with 8 bases in the middle. CDR1 is SEHNR and CDR2 is FQNEAQ in the germline V gene (reference sequence). CDR3 length equals 13 residues. The variable domain in full, with the rest retrieved from reference TRBV7-9 and TRBJ2-2, is DTGVSQNPRHKITKRGQNVTFRCDPISEHNRLYWYRQTLGQGPEFLTYFQNEAQLEKSRLLSDRFSAERPKGSFSTLEIQRTEQGDSAMYLCASSLVLGGELFFGEGSRLTVL.

The chain uses TRBV5-1 and TRBJ1-4, with TRBD1 as a possible D gene (5 bases). The CDR3 has 15 residues. Germline CDR1 SGHRS, CDR2 YFSETQ. V gave up 4 bases and J gave up 8 bases, with 18 bases separating them. This chain's CDR3 is CASSLAQGIGEKLFF. The CDR3 nucleotides are TGCGCCAGCAGCCTGGCTCAGGGAATAGGGGAAAAACTGTTTTTT.

This clone was recorded once. The V gene is TRBV5-1, the J gene TRBJ1-1; tentatively, D is TRBD1 (5 bases). V was cut by 4 bases and J by 1 base, with 17 bases left in between. In germline, CDR1 is SGHRS, CDR2 YFSETQ. The CDR3 covers 16 residues. CDR3 amino acids: CASSLPAPGGNTEAFF. As DNA, the CDR3 is TGCGCCAGCAGCCTACCTGCCCCGGGGGGGAACACTGAAGCTTTCTTT.